Presented here are 24 T cell receptor beta chains from one specimen sequenced in a study of CD8 T cells in ankylosing spondylitis. Broader study findings: Blood from ankylosing spondylitis patients appeared to carry a characteristic roughly 8-variant TCR beta motif.

Their antigens are not known. TCRdb redid the calling of the 5' RACE reads with MiXCR, one entry per CDR3 protein. This table holds about 540,000 distinct CDR3 sequences, roughly 13% found once. The sequenced sample was blood, either unsorted or a sorted T cell fraction (not recorded which). Receptor source: a male donor with ankylosing spondylitis.

In this sample, this clonotype turned up many times. The rearrangement uses TRBV24-1 and TRBJ2-5; TRBD1 matches at 8 bases. The CDR3 has 14 amino acids. CDR1 and CDR2 (germline): KGHDR, SFDVKD. The V and J ends lost 3 bases and 5 bases, in that order; junction bases with no gene match: 4. The CDR3 reads CATSDPGQGETQYF. The CDR3 DNA is TGTGCCACCAGTGATCCTGGACAGGGTGAGACCCAGTACTTC.

This chain links TRBV7-6 with TRBJ1-1; D is perhaps TRBD1 (6 bases). V was trimmed by 1 base and J by 6 bases, leaving 15 bases between them. The CDR3 has 15 residues. Per germline, CDR1 SGHVS and CDR2 FNYEAQ. CDR3: CASSLEALGASEAFF. CDR3 sequence (DNA): TGTGCCAGCAGCTTAGAGGCGTTGGGGGCTTCTGAAGCTTTCTTT.

This clonotype showed up many times. J is TRBJ2-3 and V is TRBV7-8; no reliable D call. Germline lookup yields CDR1 SGHVS and CDR2 FQNEAQ. The CDR3 extends over 15 amino acids. Trimming took 8 bases from V and 3 from J, leaving 18 bases between them. Here the CDR3 reads CASGPSAYYTDTQYF. DNA of the CDR3: TGTGCCAGCGGACCTTCAGCCTACTATACAGATACGCAGTATTTT.

The table lists this clonotype with a few counts. The V and J genes are TRBV14 and TRBJ2-7; D perhaps matches TRBD1 (6 bases). Germline V gene lookup returns CDR1 SGHDN and CDR2 FVKESK. V was pared by 1 base and J by 7 bases, with 11 bases between. This CDR3 has 13 amino acids. CDR3 loop: CASSQVPGQEQYF. The CDR3 DNA follows: TGTGCCAGCAGCCAAGTACCAGGACAGGAGCAGTACTTC.

This clonotype came up a few times. Compared with germline, one end of the junction differs, possibly owing to a read error. The chain couples TRBV5-1 to TRBJ2-7; D is undetermined. CDR3 length: 15 residues. The germline gives CDR1 SGHRS, CDR2 YFSETQ. The CDR3 DNA sequence: TGCGCCAGCAGCTTGTTGTCTGGGTGGTCCTCCGAGCAGTACTTC. Protein: CASSLLSGWSSEQYF.

The gene calls are TRBV27 and TRBJ1-5; 7 positions match TRBD1. This CDR3 has 16 amino acids. The germline V gene has CDR1 MNHEY and CDR2 SMNVEV (reference sequence). The junction had 8 bases not matched to a gene; V was cut back by 4 bases and J by 2 bases. The CDR3 sequence is CASSSGTAGGNQPQHF. CDR3 nucleotide sequence: TGTGCCAGCAGTTCCGGGACAGCTGGGGGCAATCAGCCCCAGCATTTT.

There are a few counts of this clonotype. The J gene is TRBJ1-2, the V gene TRBV12-3 or TRBV12-4; D is ambiguous. The CDR3 runs to 14 residues. V lost 5 bases and J lost 7, with 17 bases in between. The CDR3 here is CASSPSEGVGGYTF. For the CDR3, the DNA is TGTGCCAGCAGTCCCTCAGAGGGAGTAGGTGGCTACACCTTC.

Many counts were recorded for this clonotype. One end of the junction is discordant with germline, which a read error may explain. The chain has TRBV5-1 and TRBJ1-1; D perhaps matches TRBD1 (5 bases). CDR1 SGHRS and CDR2 YFSETQ come from the germline V gene. CDR3 length: 14 amino acids. CDR3: CASSPLQGNTEAFF. DNA of the CDR3: TGTGCCAGCAGCCCTCTCCAGGGGAACACTGAAGCTTTCTTT.

This clonotype has only a few counts. This sequence joins TRBV2 and TRBJ2-4, with 9 bases identical to TRBD2. Germline V lookup: CDR1 SNHLY, CDR2 FYNNEI. J lost 8 bases, V lost 7 bases, and 9 bases had no gene match. CDR3 length: 14 residues. CDR3: CASIPQREEDIQYF. The CDR3 DNA is TGTGCCAGCATCCCCCAGCGGGAGGAGGACATTCAGTACTTC.

This rearrangement joins TRBV19 to TRBJ1-5; 10 bases fit TRBD1. V lost 6 bases to trimming and J lost 6 bases; unmatched junction nucleotides: 11. Germline CDR1 and CDR2: LNHDA and SQIVND (reference sequence). The CDR3 spans 16 residues. The CDR3 is CASRGMTGGTGQPQHF. Written as DNA, the CDR3 is TGTGCCAGTAGGGGAATGACAGGGGGCACGGGTCAGCCCCAGCATTTT.

The J gene is TRBJ2-2, the V gene TRBV11-2, with 12 nucleotides matching TRBD2. The trim removed 1 base at V and 6 bases at J, leaving 12 bases unmatched. Germline CDR1 reads SGHAT; CDR2 reads FQNNGV. This CDR3 region has 19 residues. CDR3 coding DNA: TGTGCCAGCAGCTTAGGCCTACTAGCGGGAGGCGGTAGGCCCGGGGAGCTGTTTTTT. Its protein product is CASSLGLLAGGGRPGELFF.

This clonotype was seen many times. The chain couples TRBV5-1 to TRBJ1-1; D unclear. The V and J ends lost 3 bases and 6 bases respectively, with 12 bases between them. The CDR3 contains 13 residues. Germline CDR1 reads SGHRS; CDR2 reads YFSETQ. The CDR3: CASSSRFGAEAFF. DNA for the CDR3: TGCGCCAGCAGCTCCCGTTTCGGGGCTGAAGCTTTCTTT.

This clonotype occurred once. The J gene is TRBJ1-1, the V gene TRBV7-2; D not certain. CDR1 and CDR2 from the germline V gene are SGHTA and FQGNSA. The CDR3 totals 15 residues. V lost 1 base to trimming and J lost 0 bases, with 9 bases between them. CDR3 protein: CASSLVVGVNTEAFF. The CDR3 coding sequence is TGTGCCAGCAGCTTAGTAGTGGGAGTGAACACTGAAGCTTTCTTT.

Only a few counts were recorded for this clonotype. V usage is TRBV7-6 and J usage is TRBJ2-3; TRBD1 matches at 9 bases. Germline assignment: CDR1 SGHVS and CDR2 FNYEAQ. V dropped 2 bases and J dropped 1; count of bases not matched to a gene: 4. There are 16 residues in the CDR3. Here the CDR3 reads CASSLMWTGGTDTQYF. CDR3 sequence (DNA): TGTGCCAGCAGCTTAATGTGGACAGGGGGCACAGATACGCAGTATTTT.

The chain links TRBV19 to TRBJ2-5, with D perhaps given as TRBD1 or TRBD2 (5 bases each). V was trimmed by 3 bases and J by 1 base, leaving 12 bases between them. The CDR3 is made up of 15 amino acids. CDR1 is LNHDA, CDR2 SQIVND, per germline (reference sequence). The CDR3 region is CASSIGPGAQETQYF. The DNA for the CDR3 is TGTGCCAGTAGTATCGGTCCCGGGGCCCAAGAGACCCAGTACTTC.

This clonotype was detected a few times. This chain connects TRBV5-1 to TRBJ2-5; no clear D. V was clipped by 0 bases and J by 1 base, with 10 bases between them. The CDR3 is made up of 15 amino acids. Germline CDR1 and CDR2: SGHRS and YFSETQ. CDR3 region: CASSLDKGIQETQYF. CDR3 nucleotides: TGCGCCAGCAGCTTGGATAAAGGAATCCAAGAGACCCAGTACTTC.

This clonotype was found a few times. J is TRBJ1-5 and V is TRBV7-2; D uncertain. Per the germline V gene, CDR1 is SGHTA and CDR2 is FQGNSA. Trimming took 5 bases from V and 1 from J, leaving 12 bases between them. CDR3 length: 15 residues. The chain's CDR3 is CASSPGYPSNQPQHF. CDR3 in DNA: TGTGCCAGCAGCCCGGGTTATCCAAGCAATCAGCCCCAGCATTTT.

This chain connects TRBV2 to TRBJ2-3, with 11 bases aligning to TRBD2. Trimming at V came to 6 bases and at J to 5 bases, leaving 10 bases not matched to a gene. The germline V gene has CDR1 SNHLY and CDR2 FYNNEI. The CDR3 runs to 16 residues. CDR3 bases: TGTGCCAGCAGACCCCTCATAGCGGGAGGGAGAGATACGCAGTATTTT. This codes for CASRPLIAGGRDTQYF.

This clonotype showed up many times. The gene calls are TRBV18 and TRBJ2-5; 10 bases are shared with TRBD1. Looked up from germline, CDR1 is KGHSH and CDR2 is LQKENI. V was pared by 8 bases and J by 5 bases, with 5 bases of the junction left unmatched. The CDR3 extends over 13 amino acids. DNA for the CDR3: TGTGCCAGCAGCCCGGGACAGGGGGAGACCCAGTACTTC. It translates to CASSPGQGETQYF.

The chain employs TRBV4-1 and TRBJ2-1; 12 bases are shared with TRBD2. CDR3 length equals 17 residues. Unmatched junction bases numbered 7, after V lost 3 bases and J lost 4 bases. Germline lookup yields CDR1 MGHRA and CDR2 YSYEKL. CDR3 loop: CASSQSTSGSRYNEQFF. DNA of the CDR3: TGCGCCAGCAGCCAGTCGACTAGCGGGAGTAGGTACAATGAGCAGTTCTTC.

This chain joins TRBV12-3 or TRBV12-4 and TRBJ1-5, with TRBD1 identical over 8 bases. The CDR3 is 15 amino acids. V lost 0 bases to trimming and J lost 5 bases; unmatched junction nucleotides: 3. The CDR3 sequence is CASSLATGGYQPQHF. The CDR3 coding sequence is TGTGCCAGCAGTTTAGCAACAGGGGGTTATCAGCCCCAGCATTTT.

This clonotype was seen a few times. The rearrangement uses TRBV21-1 and TRBJ2-3. TRBV21-1 is a listed pseudogene. The CDR3 loop spans 15 amino acids. CDR3 nucleotides: TGTGCCAGCAGCAACGAATCGGGGTGCACAGATACGCAGTATTTT. Encoded protein: CASSNESGCTDTQYF.

This clonotype has at least ten counts. The chain carries TRBV4-2 and TRBJ2-1; D gene unclear. Per germline, CDR1 LGHNA and CDR2 YNFKEQ. Trimming removed 8 bases at V and 9 bases at J, with 23 bases between. This CDR3 contains 15 residues. The CDR3 reads CASGIWASKVGEQFF. The DNA for the CDR3 is TGTGCCAGCGGAATCTGGGCTAGTAAAGTAGGTGAGCAGTTCTTC.

The table lists this clonotype with a few counts. The chain is built from TRBV25-1 and TRBJ2-2, with 7 bases identical to TRBD1. Per germline, CDR1 MGHDK and CDR2 SYGVNS. CDR3 size: 16 residues. Trimming cost V 3 bases and J 5 bases; bases outside gene matches: 9. In nucleotides, the CDR3 is TGTGCCAGCAGTGACACGACAGGGAGTAAGACCGGGGAGCTGTTTTTT. The encoded protein is CASSDTTGSKTGELFF.